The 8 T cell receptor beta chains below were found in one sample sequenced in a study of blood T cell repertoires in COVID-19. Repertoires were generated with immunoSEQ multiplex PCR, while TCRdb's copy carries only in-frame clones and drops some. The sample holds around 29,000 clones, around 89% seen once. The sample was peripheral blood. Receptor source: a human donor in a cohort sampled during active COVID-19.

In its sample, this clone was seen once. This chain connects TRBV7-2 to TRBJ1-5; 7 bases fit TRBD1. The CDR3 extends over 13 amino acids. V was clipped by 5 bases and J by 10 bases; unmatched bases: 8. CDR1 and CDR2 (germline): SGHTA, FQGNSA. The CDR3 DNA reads TGTGCCAGCAGCCAGGACAGGCTCCAACCCCAGCATTTT. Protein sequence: CASSQDRLQPQHF.

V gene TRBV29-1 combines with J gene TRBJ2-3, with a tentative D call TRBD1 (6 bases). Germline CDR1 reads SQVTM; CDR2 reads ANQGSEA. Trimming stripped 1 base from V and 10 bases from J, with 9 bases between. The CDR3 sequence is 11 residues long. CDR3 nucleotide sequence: TGCAGCGTTGAAGGGACAGCCTCGCAGTATTTT. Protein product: CSVEGTASQYF.

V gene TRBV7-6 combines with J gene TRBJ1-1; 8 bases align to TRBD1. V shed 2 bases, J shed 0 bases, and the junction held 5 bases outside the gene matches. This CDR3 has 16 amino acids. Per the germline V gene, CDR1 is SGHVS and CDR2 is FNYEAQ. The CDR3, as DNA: TGTGCCAGCAGCTTAACAGGGGGGCTGGTGAACACTGAAGCTTTCTTT. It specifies CASSLTGGLVNTEAFF.

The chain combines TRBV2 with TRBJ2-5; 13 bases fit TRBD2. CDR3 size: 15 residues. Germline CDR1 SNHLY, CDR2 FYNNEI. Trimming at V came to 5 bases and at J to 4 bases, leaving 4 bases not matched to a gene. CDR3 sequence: CASSQGLAGVETQYF. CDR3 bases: TGTGCCAGCAGTCAAGGACTAGCGGGGGTAGAGACCCAGTACTTC.

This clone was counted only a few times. The CDR3 region is CASSPETSPYEQYF. CDR3 nucleotides: TGTGCCAGCAGTCCAGAAACCTCTCCCTACGAGCAGTACTTC. The chain uses TRBV7-9 and TRBJ2-7; D call uncertain. This CDR3 has 14 amino acids. Trimming stripped 6 bases from V and 2 bases from J, with 14 bases between. Per germline, CDR1 SEHNR and CDR2 FQNEAQ (reference sequence).

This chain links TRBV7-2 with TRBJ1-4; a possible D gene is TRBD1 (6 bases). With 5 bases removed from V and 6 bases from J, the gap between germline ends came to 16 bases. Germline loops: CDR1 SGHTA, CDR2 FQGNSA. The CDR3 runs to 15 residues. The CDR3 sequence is CASSLGHLLDEKLFF. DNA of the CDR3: TGTGCCAGCAGCCTGGGACATCTCTTGGATGAAAAACTGTTTTTT.

The CDR3 DNA sequence: TGCGCCAGCAGCTTGTACGGGATTGAGCAGTACTTC. It codes for CASSLYGIEQYF. The V gene is TRBV5-1, the J gene TRBJ2-7; tentative D call: TRBD2 (5 bases). This CDR3 contains 12 residues. The V and J ends lost 1 base and 7 bases respectively, with 9 bases between them. Germline values: CDR1 SGHRS, CDR2 YFSETQ.

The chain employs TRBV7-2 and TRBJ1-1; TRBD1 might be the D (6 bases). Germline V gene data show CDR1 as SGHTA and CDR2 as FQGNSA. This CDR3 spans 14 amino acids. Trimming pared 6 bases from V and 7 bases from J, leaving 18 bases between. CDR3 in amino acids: CASRAPYRVGEAFF. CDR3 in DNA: TGTGCCAGCAGGGCCCCATACAGGGTCGGTGAAGCTTTCTTT.